These 14 T cell receptor beta chains came from one sample sequenced in a study of somatic mutations in cytotoxic T cells in rheumatoid arthritis. This table comes from immunoSEQ multiplex PCR, and its TCRdb copy is limited to in-frame clones, with some not included. The data contain about 3,400 clones, over 80% of them singletons. The sequencing sample was made of CD8+ T cells sorted from blood. The receptors derive from a man aged 45 to 65 with rheumatoid arthritis.

There are a few counts of this clone. V is TRBV18 and J is TRBJ2-7; 7 bases fit TRBD1. There are 14 residues in the CDR3. The V segment lost 4 bases and the J segment 2 bases; nucleotides outside the gene matches: 5. Per germline, CDR1 KGHSH and CDR2 LQKENI. The CDR3 is CASSQPGQTYEQYF. In nucleotides, the CDR3 is TGTGCCAGCTCACAACCGGGACAGACCTACGAGCAGTACTTC.

The rearrangement links TRBV6-1 to TRBJ1-5; D not certain. The CDR3 consists of 15 residues. From germline, CDR1 is MNHNS and CDR2 SASEGT. The V end lost 7 bases, the J end lost 0 bases, and 13 bases lay between the germline ends. The CDR3 region is CASIWSADSNQPQHF. Written as DNA, the CDR3 is TGTGCCAGCATCTGGTCGGCGGATAGCAATCAGCCCCAGCATTTT.

V is TRBV11-3 and J is TRBJ2-3, with D perhaps matching TRBD1 (7 bases). The CDR3 runs to 14 residues. Trimming shortened V by 5 bases and J by 6 bases, and 15 bases separated the two germline ends. CDR1 and CDR2 from the germline V gene are SGHNT and YENEEA. CDR3 bases: TGTGCCAGCAGCCCAGGGGGGCCCGACGATACGCAGTATTTT. This translates into CASSPGGPDDTQYF.

This clone came up a few times. The chain joins TRBV7-9 to TRBJ1-5; the match to TRBD1 covers 7 bases. Germline V lookup: CDR1 SEHNR, CDR2 FQNEAQ (reference sequence). CDR3 length: 16 amino acids. Unmatched junction bases numbered 6, after V lost 4 bases and J lost 0 bases. As DNA, the CDR3 is TGTGCCAGCAGCTCGGGACAGATAGTTAGCAATCAGCCCCAGCATTTT. Translating it yields CASSSGQIVSNQPQHF.

This sequence joins TRBV9 and TRBJ2-1; D is unclear. The length of the CDR3 is 15 residues. V dropped 0 bases and J dropped 4 bases, with 11 bases sitting between them. Looked up from germline, CDR1 is SGDLS and CDR2 is YYNGEE. The CDR3 loop is CASSVVDEAYNEQFF. The CDR3 nucleotides are TGTGCCAGCAGCGTAGTAGACGAGGCTTACAATGAGCAGTTCTTC.

The gene calls are TRBV5-8 and TRBJ1-1, with D possibly TRBD1 on 6 matching bases. Germline V gives CDR1 SGHTS, CDR2 YDEGEE. The CDR3 is made up of 14 amino acids. The V and J ends lost 4 bases and 2 bases respectively, with 12 bases between them. The CDR3 is CASSGGQSNTEAFF. DNA for the CDR3: TGTGCCAGCAGCGGTGGACAGTCAAACACTGAAGCTTTCTTT.

The chain joins TRBV5-1 to TRBJ2-3; TRBD2 might be the D (5 bases). Between the trimmed V and J ends, which lost 0 bases and 1 base, there was a span of 9 bases. Germline lookup yields CDR1 SGHRS and CDR2 YFSETQ. The CDR3 runs to 15 residues. CDR3 sequence reads: CASSLVVEGTDTQYF. The CDR3 DNA reads as TGCGCCAGCAGCTTGGTTGTGGAGGGCACAGATACGCAGTATTTT.

V gene TRBV6-4 combines with J gene TRBJ2-1; 11 bases fit TRBD2. Trimming removed 6 bases from V and 9 bases from J; junction bases left unmatched: 10. Germline V CDR1 and CDR2: MRHNA, SNTAGT. CDR3 length: 15 residues. CDR3 in amino acids: CASRAPSGRSSEQFF. The CDR3 bases are TGTGCCAGCAGGGCACCTAGCGGGAGGTCGAGTGAGCAGTTCTTC.

This clone was seen a single time. V usage is TRBV7-3 and J usage is TRBJ2-7; TRBD2 might be the D (5 bases). Germline-derived CDR1 and CDR2 are SGHTA and FQGTGA. V lost 5 bases and J 2 bases, leaving 13 bases between the germline ends. The CDR3 totals 14 residues. The CDR3 region has the DNA TGTGCCAGCAGCCTAATCCCGGGGACCTACGAGCAGTACTTC. Amino acid sequence: CASSLIPGTYEQYF.

This chain joins TRBV28 and TRBJ2-2, with D possibly matching TRBD1 (7 bases). Germline CDR1 and CDR2: MDHEN and SYDVKM. This CDR3 region has 22 residues. V lost 6 bases and J 1 base, leaving 33 bases between the germline ends. The CDR3 DNA follows: TGTGCCAGCAGACCCCCCTCAGGGGGGACCCCTCCCGCCCACGTGAACACCGGGGAGCTGTTTTTT. Protein: CASRPPSGGTPPAHVNTGELFF.

This sequence joins TRBV10-2 and TRBJ2-7, with TRBD2 identical over 13 bases. Trimming removed 4 bases from V and 3 bases from J; junction bases left unmatched: 0. Germline CDR1 and CDR2: WSHSY and SAAADI. The CDR3 runs 14 residues. The DNA for the CDR3 is TGCGCCAGCAGTGGACTAGCGGGAGGCTACGAGCAGTACTTC. Its translation is CASSGLAGGYEQYF.

This clone was observed once. The V and J genes are TRBV27 and TRBJ2-7, with D perhaps matching TRBD1 (5 bases). Germline CDR1 is MNHEY and CDR2 is SMNVEV (reference sequence). The V end was cut by 5 bases, the J end by 5 bases, with 13 bases between. This CDR3 region has 13 residues. The CDR3 region is CASSLDSLNEQYF. The DNA of the CDR3 is TGTGCCAGCAGTCTAGACAGTTTAAACGAGCAGTACTTC.

This clone was counted only a few times. Its ends do not fully match the called genes, so a read error is possible. This sequence joins TRBV6-4 and TRBJ1-2; D ambiguous. CDR1 MRHNA and CDR2 SNTAGT come from the germline V gene. The length of the CDR3 is 12 residues. CDR3: CASSYSAGGYTF. In DNA, the CDR3 is TGTGCCAGCAGTTACTCGGCGGGGGGCTACACCTTC.

The CDR3: CASSYRGAGTGETQYF. CDR3 in DNA: TGTGCCAGCAGCTACCGGGGGGCGGGGACCGGAGAGACCCAGTACTTC. V is TRBV11-1 and J is TRBJ2-5; possible D gene TRBD2, 7 bases. Germline values: CDR1 SGHAT, CDR2 FQDESV (reference sequence). V was clipped by 4 bases and J by 4 bases, with 19 bases between them. This CDR3 contains 16 residues.